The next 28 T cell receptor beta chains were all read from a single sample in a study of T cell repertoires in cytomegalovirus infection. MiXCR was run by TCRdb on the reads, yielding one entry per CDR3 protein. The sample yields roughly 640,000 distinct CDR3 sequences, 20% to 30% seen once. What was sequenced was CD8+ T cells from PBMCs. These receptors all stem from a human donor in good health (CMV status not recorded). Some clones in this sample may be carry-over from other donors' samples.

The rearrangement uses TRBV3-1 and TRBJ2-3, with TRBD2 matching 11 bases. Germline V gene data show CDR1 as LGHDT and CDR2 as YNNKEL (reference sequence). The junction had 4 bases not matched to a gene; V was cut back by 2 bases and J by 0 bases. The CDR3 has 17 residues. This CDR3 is CASSQPSGGPSTDTQYF. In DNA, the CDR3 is TGTGCCAGCAGCCAACCTAGCGGGGGGCCTAGCACAGATACGCAGTATTTT.

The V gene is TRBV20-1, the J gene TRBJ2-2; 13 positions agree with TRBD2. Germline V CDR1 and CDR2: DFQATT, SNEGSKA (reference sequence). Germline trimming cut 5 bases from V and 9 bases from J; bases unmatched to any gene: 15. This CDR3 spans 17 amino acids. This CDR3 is CSAVASPTSGGPRELFF. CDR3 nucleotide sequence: TGCAGTGCTGTAGCCTCCCCGACTAGCGGGGGGCCCAGGGAGCTGTTTTTT.

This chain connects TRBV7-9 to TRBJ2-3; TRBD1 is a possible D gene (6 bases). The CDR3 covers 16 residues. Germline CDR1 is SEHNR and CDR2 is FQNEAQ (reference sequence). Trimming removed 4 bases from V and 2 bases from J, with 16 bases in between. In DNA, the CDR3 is TGTGCCAGCAGCTCAAGGGGGTTCGGGAACACAGATACGCAGTATTTT. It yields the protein CASSSRGFGNTDTQYF.

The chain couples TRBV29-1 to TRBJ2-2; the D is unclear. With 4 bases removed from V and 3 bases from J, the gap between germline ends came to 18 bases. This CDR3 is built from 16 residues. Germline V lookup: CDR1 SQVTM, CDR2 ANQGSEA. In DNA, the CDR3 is TGCAGCGTTGGGGTATATGAAAAGGCGGACACCGGGGAGCTGTTTTTT. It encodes CSVGVYEKADTGELFF.

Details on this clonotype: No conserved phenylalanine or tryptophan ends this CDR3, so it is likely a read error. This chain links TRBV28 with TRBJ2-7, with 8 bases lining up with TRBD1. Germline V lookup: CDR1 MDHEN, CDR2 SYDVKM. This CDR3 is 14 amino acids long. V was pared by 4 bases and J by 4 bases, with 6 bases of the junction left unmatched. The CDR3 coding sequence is TGTGCCAGCAGTTCCGGGACAGGCCCTTACGAGCAGTACTCC. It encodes CASSSGTGPYEQYS.

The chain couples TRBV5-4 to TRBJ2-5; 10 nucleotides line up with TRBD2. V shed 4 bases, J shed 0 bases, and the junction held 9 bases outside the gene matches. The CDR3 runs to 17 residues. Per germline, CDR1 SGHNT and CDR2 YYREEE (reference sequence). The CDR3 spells CASSPRGLAGDQETQYF. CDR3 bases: TGTGCCAGCAGCCCCAGGGGGCTAGCGGGGGACCAAGAGACCCAGTACTTC.

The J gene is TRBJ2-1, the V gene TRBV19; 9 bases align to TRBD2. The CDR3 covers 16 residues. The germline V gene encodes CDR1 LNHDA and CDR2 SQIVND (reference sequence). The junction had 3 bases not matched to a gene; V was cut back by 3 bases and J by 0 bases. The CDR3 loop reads CASSMLAGYSYNEQFF. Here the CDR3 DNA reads TGTGCCAGTAGTATGCTAGCGGGATACTCCTACAATGAGCAGTTCTTC.

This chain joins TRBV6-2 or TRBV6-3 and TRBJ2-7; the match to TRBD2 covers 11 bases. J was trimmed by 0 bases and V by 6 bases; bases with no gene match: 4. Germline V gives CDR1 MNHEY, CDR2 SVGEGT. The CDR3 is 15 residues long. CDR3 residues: CASRELAGDSYEQYV. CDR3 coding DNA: TGTGCCAGCAGGGAACTAGCGGGGGACTCCTACGAGCAGTACGTC.

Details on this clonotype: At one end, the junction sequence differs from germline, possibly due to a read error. In DNA form, the CDR3 reads TGTACCAGTACCGAGGGAGGGGAATCCGAAGCTTTCTTT. Amino acids: CTSTEGGESEAFF. J is TRBJ1-1 and V is TRBV19, with a possible D match to TRBD1 (5 bases). Germline CDR1 and CDR2: LNHDA and SQIVND (reference sequence). CDR3 length equals 13 residues.

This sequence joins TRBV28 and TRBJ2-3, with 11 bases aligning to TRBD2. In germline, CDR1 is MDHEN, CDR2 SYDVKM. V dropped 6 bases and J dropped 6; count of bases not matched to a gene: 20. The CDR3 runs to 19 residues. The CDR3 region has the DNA TGTGCCAGCAGCTCCCCTTTCTTGACTAGCGGGACCACCGGGGATACGCAGTATTTT. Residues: CASSSPFLTSGTTGDTQYF.

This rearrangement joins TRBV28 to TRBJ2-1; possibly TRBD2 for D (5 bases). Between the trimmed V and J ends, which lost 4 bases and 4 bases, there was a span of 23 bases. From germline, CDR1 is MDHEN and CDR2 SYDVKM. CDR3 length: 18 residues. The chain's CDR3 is CASSYRVGESQTYNEQFF. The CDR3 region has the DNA TGTGCCAGCAGTTACCGGGTTGGGGAGTCACAGACGTACAATGAGCAGTTCTTC.

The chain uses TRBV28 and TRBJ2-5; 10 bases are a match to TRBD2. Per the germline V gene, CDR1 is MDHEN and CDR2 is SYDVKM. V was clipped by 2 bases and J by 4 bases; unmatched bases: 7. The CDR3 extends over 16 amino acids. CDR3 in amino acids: CASSLGQLAGVETQYF. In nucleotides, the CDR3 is TGTGCCAGCAGTTTAGGGCAGCTAGCGGGGGTAGAGACCCAGTACTTC.

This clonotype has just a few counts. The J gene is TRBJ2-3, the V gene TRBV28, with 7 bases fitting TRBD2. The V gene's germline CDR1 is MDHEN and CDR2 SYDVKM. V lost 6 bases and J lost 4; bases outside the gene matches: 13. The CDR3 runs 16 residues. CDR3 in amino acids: CASSYPLGAGADTQYF. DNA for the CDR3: TGTGCCAGCAGCTACCCCCTTGGGGCGGGGGCAGATACGCAGTATTTT.

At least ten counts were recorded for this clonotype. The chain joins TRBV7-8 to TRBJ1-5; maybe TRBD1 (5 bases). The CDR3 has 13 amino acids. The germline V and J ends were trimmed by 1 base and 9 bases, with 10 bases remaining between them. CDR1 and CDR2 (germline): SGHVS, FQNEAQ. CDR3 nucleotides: TGTGCCAGCAGCTTAGGGGGGGTCGGGCCCCAGCATTTT. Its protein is CASSLGGVGPQHF.

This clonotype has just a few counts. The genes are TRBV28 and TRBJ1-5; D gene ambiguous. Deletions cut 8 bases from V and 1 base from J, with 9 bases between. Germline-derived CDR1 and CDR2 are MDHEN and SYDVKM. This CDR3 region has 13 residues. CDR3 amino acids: CASLRWSNQPQHF. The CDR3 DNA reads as TGTGCCAGCCTGAGGTGGAGCAATCAGCCCCAGCATTTT. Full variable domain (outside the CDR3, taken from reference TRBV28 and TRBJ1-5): DVKVTQSSRYLVKRTGEKVFLECVQDMDHENMFWYRQDPGLGLRLIYFSYDVKMKEKGDIPEGYSVSREKKERFSLILESASTNQTSMYLCASLRWSNQPQHFGDGTRLSIL.

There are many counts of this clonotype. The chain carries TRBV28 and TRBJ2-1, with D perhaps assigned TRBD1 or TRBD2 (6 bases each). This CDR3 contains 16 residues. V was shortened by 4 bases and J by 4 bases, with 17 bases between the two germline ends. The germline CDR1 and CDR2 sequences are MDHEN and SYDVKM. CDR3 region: CASSSSLRGTYNEQFF. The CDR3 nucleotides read TGTGCCAGCAGTTCCTCCCTACGGGGGACATACAATGAGCAGTTCTTC. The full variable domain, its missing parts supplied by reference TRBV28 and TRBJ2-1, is DVKVTQSSRYLVKRTGEKVFLECVQDMDHENMFWYRQDPGLGLRLIYFSYDVKMKEKGDIPEGYSVSREKKERFSLILESASTNQTSMYLCASSSSLRGTYNEQFFGPGTRLTVL.

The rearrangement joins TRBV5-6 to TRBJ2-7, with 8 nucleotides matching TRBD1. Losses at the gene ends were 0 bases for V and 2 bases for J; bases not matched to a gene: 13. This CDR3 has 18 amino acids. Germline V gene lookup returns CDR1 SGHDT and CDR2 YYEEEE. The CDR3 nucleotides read TGTGCCAGCAGCTTGGCCAGTCCATTCGTGGACAGGGCCTACGAGCAGTACTTC. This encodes CASSLASPFVDRAYEQYF.

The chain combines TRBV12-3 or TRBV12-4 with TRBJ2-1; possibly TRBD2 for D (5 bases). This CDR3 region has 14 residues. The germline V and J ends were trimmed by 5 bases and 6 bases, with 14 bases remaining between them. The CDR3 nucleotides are TGTGCCAGCAGTCCCGTGAGAGGGAGCAATGAGCAGTTCTTC. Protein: CASSPVRGSNEQFF.

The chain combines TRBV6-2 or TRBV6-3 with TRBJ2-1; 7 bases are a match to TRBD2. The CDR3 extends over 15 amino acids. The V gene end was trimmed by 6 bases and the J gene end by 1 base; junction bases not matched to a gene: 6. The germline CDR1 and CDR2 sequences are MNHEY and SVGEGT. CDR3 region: CASRIPGGSYNEQFF. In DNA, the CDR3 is TGTGCCAGCAGGATCCCGGGGGGATCCTACAATGAGCAGTTCTTC.

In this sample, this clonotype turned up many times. CDR3 sequence (DNA): TGTGCCAGCAGTGAAGGGACTACCCATTCGACTGAGGAGCTGTTTTTT. Residues: CASSEGTTHSTEELFF. The J gene is TRBJ2-2, the V gene TRBV6-1, with a weak D call TRBD2 (6 bases). V lost 1 base and J lost 10, with 19 bases in between. CDR1 and CDR2 from the germline V gene are MNHNS and SASEGT. The CDR3 is 16 residues long.

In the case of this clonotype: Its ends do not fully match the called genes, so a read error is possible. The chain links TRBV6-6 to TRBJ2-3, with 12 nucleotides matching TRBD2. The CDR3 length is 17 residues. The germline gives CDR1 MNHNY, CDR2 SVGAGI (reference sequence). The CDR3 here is CASSYVMTSGGVDTLYF. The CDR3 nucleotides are TGTGCCAGCAGTTACGTCATGACTAGCGGGGGAGTAGATACGCTGTATTTT.

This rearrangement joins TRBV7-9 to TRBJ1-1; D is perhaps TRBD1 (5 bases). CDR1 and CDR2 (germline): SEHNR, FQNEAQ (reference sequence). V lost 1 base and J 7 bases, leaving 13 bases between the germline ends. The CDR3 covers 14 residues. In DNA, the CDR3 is TGTGCCAGCAGCTTAGAGGAAAGAAGGGGTGAAGCTTTCTTT. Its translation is CASSLEERRGEAFF.

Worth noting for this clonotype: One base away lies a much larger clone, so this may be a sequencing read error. CDR3 nucleotides: TGTGCCAACAGCCGAGGAGGGGGTAGCAATCAGCCCCAGCATTTT. Amino acid sequence: CANSRGGGSNQPQHF. The V gene is TRBV7-8, the J gene TRBJ1-5; D may be TRBD1 (6 bases). The CDR3 is made up of 15 amino acids. From germline, CDR1 is SGHVS and CDR2 FQNEAQ.

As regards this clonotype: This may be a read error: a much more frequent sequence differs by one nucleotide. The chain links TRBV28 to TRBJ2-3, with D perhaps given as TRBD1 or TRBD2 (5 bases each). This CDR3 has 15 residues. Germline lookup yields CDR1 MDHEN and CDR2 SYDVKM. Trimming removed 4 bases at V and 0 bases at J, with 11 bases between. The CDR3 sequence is CASSSWGISTDTQYF. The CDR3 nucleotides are TGTGCCAGCAGTTCCTGGGGGATCAGCACAGATACGCAGTATTTT.

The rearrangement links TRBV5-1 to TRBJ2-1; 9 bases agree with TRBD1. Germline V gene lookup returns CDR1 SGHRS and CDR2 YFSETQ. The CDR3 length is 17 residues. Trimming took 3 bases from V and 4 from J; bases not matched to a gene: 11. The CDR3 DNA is TGCGCCAGCAGCTCCCCCACCACAGGGGGCGGTTACAATGAGCAGTTCTTC. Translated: CASSSPTTGGGYNEQFF.

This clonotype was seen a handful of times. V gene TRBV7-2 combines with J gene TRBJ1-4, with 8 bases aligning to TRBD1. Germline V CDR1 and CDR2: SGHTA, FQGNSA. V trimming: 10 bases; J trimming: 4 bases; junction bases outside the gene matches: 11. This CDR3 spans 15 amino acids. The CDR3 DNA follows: TGTGCCACCAGGACAGGGAAAGGGATTAATGAAAAACTGTTTTTT. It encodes CATRTGKGINEKLFF.

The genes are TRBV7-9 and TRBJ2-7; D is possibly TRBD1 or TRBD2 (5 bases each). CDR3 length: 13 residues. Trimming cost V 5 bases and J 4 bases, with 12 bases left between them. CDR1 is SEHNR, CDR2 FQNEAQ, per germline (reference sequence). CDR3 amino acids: CASSGDGSYEQYV. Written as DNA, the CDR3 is TGTGCCAGCAGCGGGGACGGATCTTACGAGCAGTACGTC.

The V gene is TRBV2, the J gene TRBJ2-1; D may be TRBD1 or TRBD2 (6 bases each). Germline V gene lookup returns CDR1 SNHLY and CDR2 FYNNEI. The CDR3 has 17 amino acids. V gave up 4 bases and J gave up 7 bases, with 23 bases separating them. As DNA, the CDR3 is TGTGCCAGCAGTGTGGTCCCCACTTTGACAGGAGGGAATGAGCAGTTCTTC. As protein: CASSVVPTLTGGNEQFF. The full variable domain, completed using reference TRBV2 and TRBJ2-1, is EPEVTQTPSHQVTQMGQEVILRCVPISNHLYFYWYRQILGQKVEFLVSFYNNEISEKSEIFDDQFSVERPDGSNFTLKIRSTKLEDSAMYFCASSVVPTLTGGNEQFFGPGTRLTVL.